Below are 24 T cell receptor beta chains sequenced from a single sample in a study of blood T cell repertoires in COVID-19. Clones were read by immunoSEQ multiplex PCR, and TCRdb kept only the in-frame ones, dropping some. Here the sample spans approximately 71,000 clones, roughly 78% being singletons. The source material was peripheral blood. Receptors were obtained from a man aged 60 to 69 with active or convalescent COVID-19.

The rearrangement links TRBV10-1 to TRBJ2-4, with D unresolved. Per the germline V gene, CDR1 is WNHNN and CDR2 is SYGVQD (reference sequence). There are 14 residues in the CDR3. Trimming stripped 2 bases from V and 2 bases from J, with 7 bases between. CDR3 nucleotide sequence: TGCGCCAGCAGTGAGGACAAGCCCAAAAACATTCAGTACTTC. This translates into CASSEDKPKNIQYF.

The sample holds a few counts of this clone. CDR3 nucleotides: TGTGCCAGCAGCTTAGGCAGTGGCTACGAGCAGTACTTC. Amino acids: CASSLGSGYEQYF. The chain combines TRBV7-2 with TRBJ2-7; D remains unclear. Between the trimmed V and J ends, which lost 1 base and 3 bases, there was a span of 7 bases. The germline V gene encodes CDR1 SGHTA and CDR2 FQGNSA. CDR3 size: 13 residues.

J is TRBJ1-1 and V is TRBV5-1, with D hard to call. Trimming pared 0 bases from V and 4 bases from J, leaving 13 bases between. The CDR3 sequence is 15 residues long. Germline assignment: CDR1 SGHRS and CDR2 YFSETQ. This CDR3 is CASSLAGLFGTEAFF. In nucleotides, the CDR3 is TGCGCCAGCAGCTTGGCCGGGTTATTCGGCACTGAAGCTTTCTTT.

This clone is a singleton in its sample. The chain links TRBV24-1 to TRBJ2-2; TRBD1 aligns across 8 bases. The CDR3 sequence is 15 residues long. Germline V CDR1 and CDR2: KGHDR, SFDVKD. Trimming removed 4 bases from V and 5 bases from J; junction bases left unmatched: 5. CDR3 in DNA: TGTGCCACCAGTGACCAGGGACAGGAAACCGGGGAGCTGTTTTTT. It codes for CATSDQGQETGELFF.

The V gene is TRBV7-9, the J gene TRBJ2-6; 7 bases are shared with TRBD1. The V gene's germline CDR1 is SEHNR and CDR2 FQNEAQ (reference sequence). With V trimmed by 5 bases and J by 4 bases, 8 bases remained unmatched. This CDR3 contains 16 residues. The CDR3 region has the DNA TGTGCCAGCAGCCACCCGACAGGGACAGGGGCCAACGTCCTGACTTTC. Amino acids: CASSHPTGTGANVLTF.

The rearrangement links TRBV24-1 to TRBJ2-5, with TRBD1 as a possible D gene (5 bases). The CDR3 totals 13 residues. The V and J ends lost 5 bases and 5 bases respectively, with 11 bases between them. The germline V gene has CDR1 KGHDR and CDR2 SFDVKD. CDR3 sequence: CATSGVWGETQYF. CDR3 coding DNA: TGTGCCACCAGTGGGGTTTGGGGCGAGACCCAGTACTTC.

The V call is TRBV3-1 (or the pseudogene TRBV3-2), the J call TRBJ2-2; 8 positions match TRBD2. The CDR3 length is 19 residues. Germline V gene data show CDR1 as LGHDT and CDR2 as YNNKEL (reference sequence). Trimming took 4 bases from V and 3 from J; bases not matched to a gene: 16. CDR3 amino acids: CASSLPRTLAGRDTGELFF. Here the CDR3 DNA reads TGTGCCAGCAGCCTACCCCGAACTCTAGCGGGTCGGGACACCGGGGAGCTGTTTTTT.

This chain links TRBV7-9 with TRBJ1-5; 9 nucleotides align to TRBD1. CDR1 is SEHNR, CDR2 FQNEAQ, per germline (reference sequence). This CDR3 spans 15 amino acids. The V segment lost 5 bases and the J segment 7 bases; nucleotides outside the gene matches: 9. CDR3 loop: CASSRGQGGGQPQHF. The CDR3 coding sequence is TGTGCCAGCAGCCGGGGACAGGGAGGGGGACAGCCCCAGCATTTT.

The CDR3 bases are TGTGCCAGCAGCCCTTCTAGAGAAAGGACCCAGTACTTC. This sequence encodes CASSPSRERTQYF. The chain combines TRBV7-2 with TRBJ2-5; no definite D call. The CDR3 totals 13 residues. The germline gives CDR1 SGHTA, CDR2 FQGNSA. V lost 5 bases to trimming and J lost 7 bases, with 14 bases between them.

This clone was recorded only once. CDR3 residues: CATQGGQSYEQYF. CDR3 bases: TGTGCCACCCAGGGGGGACAGTCCTACGAGCAGTACTTC. The rearrangement links TRBV2 to TRBJ2-7; TRBD1 might be the D (7 bases). V dropped 10 bases and J dropped 1 base, with 14 bases sitting between them. This CDR3 is 13 amino acids long. CDR1 is SNHLY and CDR2 is FYNNEI in the germline V gene.

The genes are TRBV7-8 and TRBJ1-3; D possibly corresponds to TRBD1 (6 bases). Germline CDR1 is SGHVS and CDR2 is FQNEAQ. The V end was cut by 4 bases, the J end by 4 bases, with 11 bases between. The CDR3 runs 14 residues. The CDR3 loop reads CASSSGQRGNTIYF. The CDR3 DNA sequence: TGTGCCAGCAGCTCCGGACAGCGGGGAAACACCATATATTTT.

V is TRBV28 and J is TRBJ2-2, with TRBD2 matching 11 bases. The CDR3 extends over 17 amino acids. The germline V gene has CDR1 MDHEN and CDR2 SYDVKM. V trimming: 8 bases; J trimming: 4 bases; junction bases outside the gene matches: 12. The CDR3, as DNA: TGTGCCAGCGCCAAATATCTAGCGGGGGGCTTCACCGGGGAGCTGTTTTTT. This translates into CASAKYLAGGFTGELFF. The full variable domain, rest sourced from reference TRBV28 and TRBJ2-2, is DVKVTQSSRYLVKRTGEKVFLECVQDMDHENMFWYRQDPGLGLRLIYFSYDVKMKEKGDIPEGYSVSREKKERFSLILESASTNQTSMYLCASAKYLAGGFTGELFFGEGSRLTVL.

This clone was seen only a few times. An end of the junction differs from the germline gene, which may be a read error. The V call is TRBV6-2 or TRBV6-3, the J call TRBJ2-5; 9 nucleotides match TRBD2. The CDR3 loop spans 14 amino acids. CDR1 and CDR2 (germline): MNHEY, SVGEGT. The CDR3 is CASSDSSGEETQYF. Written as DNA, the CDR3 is TGTGCCAGCAGTGACTCTAGCGGGGAGGAGACCCAGTACTTC.

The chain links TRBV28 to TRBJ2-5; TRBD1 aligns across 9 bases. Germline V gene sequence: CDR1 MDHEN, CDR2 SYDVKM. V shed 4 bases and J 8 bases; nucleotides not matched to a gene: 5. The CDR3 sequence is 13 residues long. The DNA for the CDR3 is TGTGCCAGCAGTTCTGGACAGGGGAGAACCCAGTACTTC. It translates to CASSSGQGRTQYF.

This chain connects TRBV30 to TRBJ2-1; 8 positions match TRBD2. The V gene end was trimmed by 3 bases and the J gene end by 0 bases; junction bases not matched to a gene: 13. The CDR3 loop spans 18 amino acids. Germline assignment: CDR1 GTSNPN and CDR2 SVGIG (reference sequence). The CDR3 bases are TGTGCCTGGAGCGCCTGGGGTAGCGGGGCAAGCTCCTACAATGAGCAGTTCTTC. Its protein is CAWSAWGSGASSYNEQFF.

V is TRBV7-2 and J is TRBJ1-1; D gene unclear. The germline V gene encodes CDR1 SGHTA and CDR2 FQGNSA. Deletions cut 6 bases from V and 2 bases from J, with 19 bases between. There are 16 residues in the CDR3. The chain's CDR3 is CASSRTAVSGNTEAFF. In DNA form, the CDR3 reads TGTGCCAGCAGTCGTACGGCAGTCAGCGGAAACACTGAAGCTTTCTTT.

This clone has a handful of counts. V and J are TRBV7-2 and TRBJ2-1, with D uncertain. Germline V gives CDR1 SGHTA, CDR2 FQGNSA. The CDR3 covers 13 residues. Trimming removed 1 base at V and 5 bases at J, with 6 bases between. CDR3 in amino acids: CASSLGVHNEQFF. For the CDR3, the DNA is TGTGCCAGCAGCTTAGGAGTACACAATGAGCAGTTCTTC.

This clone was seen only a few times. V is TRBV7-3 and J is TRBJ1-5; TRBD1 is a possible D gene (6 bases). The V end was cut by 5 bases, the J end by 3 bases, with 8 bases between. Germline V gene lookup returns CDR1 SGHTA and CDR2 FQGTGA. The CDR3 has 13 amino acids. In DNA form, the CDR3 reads TGTGCCAGCAGCGGACAGCCCAATCAGCCCCAGCATTTT. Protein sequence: CASSGQPNQPQHF.

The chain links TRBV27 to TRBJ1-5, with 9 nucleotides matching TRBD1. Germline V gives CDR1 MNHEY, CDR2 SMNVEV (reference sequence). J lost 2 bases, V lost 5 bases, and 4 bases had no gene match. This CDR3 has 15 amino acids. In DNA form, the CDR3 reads TGTGCCAGCAGTCCTCGGGACAGGGGCAATCAGCCCCAGCATTTT. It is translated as CASSPRDRGNQPQHF.

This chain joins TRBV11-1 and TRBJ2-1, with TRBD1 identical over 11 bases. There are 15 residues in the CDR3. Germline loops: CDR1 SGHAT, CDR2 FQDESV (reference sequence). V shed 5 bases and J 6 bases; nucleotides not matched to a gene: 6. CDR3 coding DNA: TGTGCCAGCAGCACCGGGACAGGGGGGTTCAATGAGCAGTTCTTC. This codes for CASSTGTGGFNEQFF.

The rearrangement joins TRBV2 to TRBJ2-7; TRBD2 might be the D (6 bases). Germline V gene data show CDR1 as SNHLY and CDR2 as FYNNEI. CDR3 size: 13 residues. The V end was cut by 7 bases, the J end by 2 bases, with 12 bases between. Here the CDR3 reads CASMGGITYEQYF. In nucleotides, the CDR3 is TGTGCCAGCATGGGGGGTATCACCTACGAGCAGTACTTC.

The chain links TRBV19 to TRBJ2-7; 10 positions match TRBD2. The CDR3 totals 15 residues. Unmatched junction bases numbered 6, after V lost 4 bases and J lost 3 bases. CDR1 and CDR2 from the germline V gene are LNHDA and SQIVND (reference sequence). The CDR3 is CASSTLAGTLYEQYF. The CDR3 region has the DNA TGTGCCAGTAGTACACTAGCGGGGACCCTCTACGAGCAGTACTTC.

CDR3 nucleotides: TGTGCCAGCAGTCTCCTTGACAGGAGGACAGATACGCAGTATTTT. Translating gives CASSLLDRRTDTQYF. The chain couples TRBV25-1 to TRBJ2-3, with a weak D call TRBD1 (6 bases). CDR3 size: 15 residues. CDR1 MGHDK and CDR2 SYGVNS come from the germline V gene. The germline V and J ends were trimmed by 5 bases and 3 bases, with 15 bases remaining between them.

The CDR3 DNA sequence: TGTGCCAGCAGTTCCGGGACAGGGAGAGAGACCCAGTACTTC. It specifies CASSSGTGRETQYF. The rearrangement links TRBV6-5 to TRBJ2-5, with 9 bases fitting TRBD1. Germline-derived CDR1 and CDR2 are MNHEY and SVGAGI. This CDR3 is 14 amino acids long. V shed 4 bases, J shed 4 bases, and the junction held 4 bases outside the gene matches.